This entry lists 10 T cell receptor beta chains sequenced from one sample in a study of regulatory T cells in long-lasting Graves disease (dated by TCRdb to about 2021). The sample's time point label, in plain terms: newly diagnosed GD, antithyroid drugs for less than 3 months. RNA was extracted from PBMCs in TRIzol for both TCR sequencing and RNA sequencing. The receptor library was made with multiplex PCR. Sequencing instrument: Illumina HiSeq 4000. CDR3 regions were amplified by Arm-PCR with iRepertoire HTBI primers to construct TCR beta libraries. TCRdb cleaned the public reads at Q25 with fastp, built clones with MiXCR and kept in-frame beta chains. Entries that share a CDR3 protein sequence are merged under the most common genes and DNA. The sample data list hundreds of thousands of distinct CDR3 sequences, and roughly 15% of these were observed just once. The ten largest clones capture about 10% of the sample.

These sequences were also reported in another study, on T cells in Graves' hyperthyroidism and ophthalmopathy.

Sequencing used peripheral blood mononuclear cells (PBMCs), obtained at new diagnosis, from a patient treated with antithyroid drugs. The origin of the receptors is a woman aged 30 to 39 with Graves disease. Donor details come from another sample of the same person, matched by shared clones.

The rearrangement joins TRBV27 to TRBJ2-7; possible D gene TRBD2, 6 bases. Germline V lookup: CDR1 MNHEY, CDR2 SMNVEV (reference sequence). The V and J ends lost 6 bases and 6 bases respectively, with 18 bases between them. This CDR3 contains 14 residues. CDR3 nucleotide sequence: TGTGCCAGCAGCTCCCGGGGGAGTTGGTCCGAGCAGTACTTC. It codes for CASSSRGSWSEQYF.

This clonotype was detected only a few times. This rearrangement joins TRBV29-1 to TRBJ2-1; 14 nucleotides line up with TRBD2. Looked up from germline, CDR1 is SQVTM and CDR2 is ANQGSEA. V lost 7 bases to trimming and J lost 7 bases; unmatched junction nucleotides: 12. The CDR3 has 16 amino acids. CDR3 loop: CSAKPGTSGSENEQFF. DNA of the CDR3: TGCAGCGCAAAACCCGGGACTAGCGGGAGTGAAAATGAGCAGTTCTTC.

This clonotype was counted ten times or more. The J gene is TRBJ2-3, the V gene TRBV30, with 7 bases aligning to TRBD1. CDR1 GTSNPN and CDR2 SVGIG come from the germline V gene (reference sequence). After removal of 0 bases from V and 0 bases from J, the junction contained 6 bases not matched to a gene. The CDR3 runs to 16 residues. In DNA, the CDR3 is TGTGCCTGGAGTGTTTTGGACAGGCTAAGCACAGATACGCAGTATTTT. Translation: CAWSVLDRLSTDTQYF.

V and J are TRBV14 and TRBJ2-2; TRBD2 might be the D (5 bases). The V end was cut by 2 bases, the J end by 7 bases, with 8 bases between. The CDR3 consists of 13 residues. CDR1 and CDR2 from the germline V gene are SGHDN and FVKESK. The CDR3 loop is CASSQLGVGELFF. CDR3 DNA: TGTGCCAGCAGCCAATTGGGAGTCGGGGAGCTGTTTTTT.

This clonotype was seen many times. The chain couples TRBV27 to TRBJ2-7; 11 bases are shared with TRBD2. There are 19 residues in the CDR3. Germline-derived CDR1 and CDR2 are MNHEY and SMNVEV (reference sequence). The V segment lost 5 bases and the J segment 2 bases; nucleotides outside the gene matches: 17. CDR3 nucleotide sequence: TGTGCCAGCAGTCGCGGGAAAGGTAGCGGGAGGGTCCTACCCTACGAGCAGTACTTC. Its protein product is CASSRGKGSGRVLPYEQYF.

The sample holds many counts of this clonotype. The V call is TRBV20-1, the J call TRBJ2-3, with TRBD2 matching over 8 bases. There are 15 residues in the CDR3. In germline, CDR1 is DFQATT, CDR2 SNEGSKA (reference sequence). V trimming: 3 bases; J trimming: 9 bases; junction bases outside the gene matches: 14. The CDR3 region has the DNA TGCAGTGCTAGGAATTTCGGGCGGGAGGCCCCCACGCAGTATTTT. Its translation is CSARNFGREAPTQYF.

Notes on this clonotype: It is likely a read error, because the conserved phenylalanine at the end of the CDR3 is missing. The limits of the CDR3 on the DNA are not certain, so only TCRdb's listed CDR3 is given. This rearrangement joins TRBV3-1 to TRBJ2-3; the tabulated D call, TRBD1, remains unverified against the DNA. The CDR3 numbers 16 amino acids, ends counted. Germline values: CDR1 LGHDT, CDR2 YNNKEL (reference sequence). Here the CDR3 reads CASSLSRTATSYEQYL.

This clonotype was recorded many times. This chain uses TRBV28 with TRBJ2-7; D not certain. V was pared by 5 bases and J by 2 bases, with 16 bases between. Germline lookup yields CDR1 MDHEN and CDR2 SYDVKM. The CDR3 is 15 amino acids. In DNA form, the CDR3 reads TGTGCCAGCAGTCCCCTTGGTGGGGTGGCCTACGAGCAGTACTTC. Its protein is CASSPLGGVAYEQYF.

Points on this clonotype: This clone may be a read error of a much larger clone one base away. The chain links TRBV28 to TRBJ2-2; 8 bases align to TRBD1. CDR1 and CDR2 from the germline V gene are MDHEN and SYDVKM. The CDR3 is 18 amino acids. The CDR3 loop is CASSLDPKTGANTGELLF. The CDR3 DNA reads as TGTGCCAGCAGTTTAGACCCCAAGACAGGGGCAAACACCGGGGAGCTGCTTTTT.

This clonotype was seen repeatedly, ten times or more. The chain joins TRBV28 to TRBJ2-7, with a tentative D call TRBD2 (5 bases). Trimming shortened V by 6 bases and J by 5 bases, and 17 bases separated the two germline ends. The CDR3 length is 14 residues. CDR1 MDHEN and CDR2 SYDVKM come from the germline V gene. The CDR3 region is CASSPDSLFDEQYF. The CDR3 DNA reads TGTGCCAGCAGCCCGGACTCCCTGTTCGACGAGCAGTACTTC.